The 22 T cell receptor beta chains in this list originate from one sample, sequenced in a study of molecular identifiers for immune sequencing clone quantification. TCRdb reanalysed the PCR reads using MiXCR and keeps one entry per CDR3 protein. The sample consists of 490,000 or so distinct CDR3 sequences, 20% to 25% of them appearing once. The specimen was naive CD8+ T cells from blood, with Jurkat cell RNA spiked in. Subset meaning: FACS-sorted CD8+CD4-CCR7+CD45RA+ naive T cells. The receptor set was obtained from a human donor in good health. Some libraries in this study had Jurkat cell RNA spiked in.

This clonotype was detected a few times. The chain employs TRBV7-9 and TRBJ2-5; TRBD2 is a possible D gene (6 bases). CDR1 is SEHNR, CDR2 FQNEAQ, per germline (reference sequence). The CDR3 covers 15 residues. The V end was cut by 0 bases, the J end by 7 bases, with 15 bases between. CDR3 DNA: TGTGCCAGCAGCTTAGCAGGCTTGCGGGATTGGACCCAGTACTTC. This translates into CASSLAGLRDWTQYF.

This chain joins TRBV20-1 and TRBJ2-7, with a possible D match to TRBD1 (5 bases). The V end lost 3 bases, the J end lost 3 bases, and 12 bases lay between the germline ends. CDR3 length: 13 residues. Germline V gene lookup returns CDR1 DFQATT and CDR2 SNEGSKA (reference sequence). The chain's CDR3 is CSASLGDSYEQYF. CDR3 bases: TGCAGTGCTAGCCTGGGCGACAGCTACGAGCAGTACTTC.

This clonotype has only a few counts. V and J are TRBV6-5 and TRBJ1-5, with D unresolved. Germline values: CDR1 MNHEY, CDR2 SVGAGI. V was clipped by 4 bases and J by 3 bases, with 10 bases between them. The CDR3 is 14 amino acids. CDR3 region: CASSSGPINQPQHF. The CDR3 DNA follows: TGTGCCAGCAGTTCCGGGCCCATCAATCAGCCCCAGCATTTT.

This clonotype was seen a handful of times. The DNA for the CDR3 is TGTGCCAGTAGTATCACCGGGGTAACTAATGAAAAACTGTTTTTT. Translation: CASSITGVTNEKLFF. The chain combines TRBV19 with TRBJ1-4; D gene uncertain. The germline V gene encodes CDR1 LNHDA and CDR2 SQIVND (reference sequence). V lost 3 bases and J lost 1, with 9 bases in between. The CDR3 covers 15 residues.

This clonotype was seen a few times. The rearrangement joins TRBV28 to TRBJ2-1, with D hard to call. The V end lost 4 bases, the J end lost 3 bases, and 10 bases lay between the germline ends. The V gene's germline CDR1 is MDHEN and CDR2 SYDVKM. This CDR3 has 14 residues. CDR3 coding DNA: TGTGCCAGCAGTTCCACGGGCTACTACAATGAGCAGTTCTTC. Translation gives CASSSTGYYNEQFF.

Of note for this clonotype: Since a much larger clone is just one base distant, this may be a read error. The chain links TRBV4-3 to TRBJ1-2; D possibly corresponds to TRBD1 (6 bases). Germline-derived CDR1 and CDR2 are LGHNA and YSLEER. The CDR3 is 15 residues long. Written as DNA, the CDR3 is TGCGCCAGCAGCCAAGACAGGGGCGGGTACTATGGCCACACCTTC. This sequence encodes CASSQDRGGYYGHTF.

This clonotype was counted only a few times. The chain links TRBV27 to TRBJ2-7; 10 bases are shared with TRBD1. The V gene's germline CDR1 is MNHEY and CDR2 SMNVEV (reference sequence). This CDR3 has 13 amino acids. V shed 6 bases, J shed 6 bases, and the junction held 5 bases outside the gene matches. The DNA of the CDR3 is TGTGCCAGCAGGAAGGGACAGGGGTCCGAGCAGTACTTC. It is translated as CASRKGQGSEQYF.

This clonotype was seen many times. The rearrangement joins TRBV29-1 to TRBJ2-7; D is perhaps TRBD1 (6 bases). The CDR3 totals 13 residues. V was clipped by 7 bases and J by 0 bases, with 13 bases between them. Germline CDR1 reads SQVTM; CDR2 reads ANQGSEA. CDR3 nucleotides: TGCAGCGCCCGGACAGAAAACTCCTACGAGCAGTACTTC. Protein product: CSARTENSYEQYF.

This rearrangement joins TRBV14 to TRBJ2-5, with D possibly matching TRBD1 (6 bases). V shed 3 bases and J shed 7 bases, with 9 bases lying between them. The CDR3 is 12 residues long. Germline CDR1 is SGHDN and CDR2 is FVKESK. CDR3 protein: CASSQDSGTQYF. The CDR3 nucleotides are TGTGCCAGCAGCCAGGACAGTGGGACCCAGTACTTC.

This clonotype was recorded at least ten times. The chain combines TRBV5-1 with TRBJ2-3, with 11 bases aligning to TRBD1. The CDR3 covers 15 residues. The germline V gene has CDR1 SGHRS and CDR2 YFSETQ. After removal of 3 bases from V and 6 bases from J, the junction contained 6 bases not matched to a gene. The CDR3 here is CASSSRTGGADTQYF. CDR3 nucleotides: TGCGCCAGCAGCTCTCGGACAGGGGGCGCGGATACGCAGTATTTT.

This clonotype was found many times. The gene calls are TRBV28 and TRBJ1-5; D is undetermined. Germline V gene lookup returns CDR1 MDHEN and CDR2 SYDVKM. CDR3 length equals 15 residues. V gave up 2 bases and J gave up 5 bases, with 13 bases separating them. CDR3 protein: CASSLKGFKDQPQHF. The CDR3 nucleotides read TGTGCCAGCAGTTTAAAAGGGTTTAAGGATCAGCCCCAGCATTTT.

This chain uses TRBV2 with TRBJ2-7; D is unresolved. Per the germline V gene, CDR1 is SNHLY and CDR2 is FYNNEI. The CDR3 totals 15 residues. V lost 2 bases and J 4 bases, leaving 15 bases between the germline ends. The DNA for the CDR3 is TGTGCCAGCAGTGAAAGTGCTAGGGCAGTATACGAGCAGTACTTC. Its translation: CASSESARAVYEQYF.

As to this clonotype: At one boundary the junction diverges from the germline segment, which might be a read error. The rearrangement links TRBV27 to TRBJ1-4; TRBD1 might be the D (5 bases). Germline CDR1 MNHEY, CDR2 SMNVEV (reference sequence). This CDR3 contains 14 residues. CDR3 region: CASKPGARGEKPFF. The CDR3 DNA follows: TGTGCCAGCAAACCCGGGGCGCGGGGTGAAAAACCGTTTTTT.

This clonotype was seen many times. The genes are TRBV4-3 and TRBJ1-6; the D gene is possibly TRBD1 (5 bases). Germline V gene lookup returns CDR1 LGHNA and CDR2 YSLEER. There are 12 residues in the CDR3. Between the trimmed V and J ends, which lost 2 bases and 13 bases, there was a span of 9 bases. Written as DNA, the CDR3 is TGCGCCAGCAGCCAAATCGGGGCCCCCCTCCACTTT. Translation: CASSQIGAPLHF.

In the case of this clonotype: This CDR3 fails to terminate in the conserved phenylalanine or tryptophan, so it likely reflects a read error. J is TRBJ2-7 and V is TRBV6-1; D ambiguous. The CDR3 consists of 13 residues. With 7 bases removed from V and 3 bases from J, the gap between germline ends came to 13 bases. Germline-derived CDR1 and CDR2 are MNHNS and SASEGT. CDR3 DNA: TGTGCCAGCAACCAATGGGTTTACTACGAGCAGTACTAC. Translation: CASNQWVYYEQYY.

For this clonotype: This likely comes from a read error, as the CDR3 has no conserved phenylalanine or tryptophan at its end. The chain employs TRBV30 and TRBJ1-2; 10 bases fit TRBD1. The J segment lost 6 bases and the V segment lost 2 bases, leaving 18 bases of the junction unmatched. CDR1 is GTSNPN, CDR2 SVGIG, per germline (reference sequence). CDR3 length equals 18 residues. CDR3 nucleotide sequence: TGTGCCTGGAGTCACTGGGGGACAGGGGATTTATATGTGGATGGCTACACCTCC. Protein product: CAWSHWGTGDLYVDGYTS.

There are many counts of this clonotype. The chain has TRBV4-3 and TRBJ2-7, with 10 positions matching TRBD2. The junction had 5 bases not matched to a gene; V was cut back by 0 bases and J by 3 bases. Germline CDR1 is LGHNA and CDR2 is YSLEER. This CDR3 comprises 16 residues. The CDR3 coding sequence is TGCGCCAGCAGCCAAGATGCTAGCGGGGGCAGCTACGAGCAGTACTTC. Translating it yields CASSQDASGGSYEQYF.

This chain joins TRBV15 and TRBJ2-5; D is unresolved. The length of the CDR3 is 14 residues. The germline V gene encodes CDR1 LNHNV and CDR2 YYDKDF (reference sequence). With 0 bases removed from V and 3 bases from J, the gap between germline ends came to 8 bases. CDR3 region: CATSRDKAEETQYF. The CDR3 coding sequence is TGTGCCACCAGCAGAGATAAGGCGGAAGAGACCCAGTACTTC.

At least ten counts were recorded for this clonotype. V gene TRBV11-2 combines with J gene TRBJ2-3; 13 nucleotides agree with TRBD2. Germline lookup yields CDR1 SGHAT and CDR2 FQNNGV. Trimming took 5 bases from V and 4 from J; bases not matched to a gene: 6. CDR3 length: 16 residues. The CDR3 region has the DNA TGTGCCAGCAGCCCATGGACTAGCGGGGGAGCAGATACGCAGTATTTT. Protein product: CASSPWTSGGADTQYF.

V gene TRBV20-1 combines with J gene TRBJ2-7; possible D gene TRBD1, 6 bases. Trimming took 6 bases from V and 2 from J, leaving 23 bases between them. CDR1 is DFQATT, CDR2 SNEGSKA, per germline (reference sequence). This CDR3 region has 16 residues. DNA of the CDR3: TGCAGTGCCAAATACAGTGGGACAACTCACCCCTACGAGCAGTACTTC. It encodes CSAKYSGTTHPYEQYF.

This clonotype was detected only a few times. The chain's CDR3 is CATTDRLKGDGYTF. CDR3 nucleotide sequence: TGTGCCACAACGGACAGACTTAAAGGTGATGGCTACACCTTC. This chain links TRBV19 with TRBJ1-2; D might be TRBD1 (6 bases). The CDR3 runs 14 residues. CDR1 and CDR2 (germline): LNHDA, SQIVND (reference sequence). Trimming removed 10 bases from V and 6 bases from J, with 21 bases in between.

This clonotype was picked up many times. The chain is built from TRBV20-1 and TRBJ2-3; 8 bases are a match to TRBD2. Losses at the gene ends were 2 bases for V and 6 bases for J; bases not matched to a gene: 4. Germline assignment: CDR1 DFQATT and CDR2 SNEGSKA (reference sequence). The CDR3 spans 13 residues. CDR3 bases: TGCAGTGCTAGATCCGGACTAGCTGATACGCAGTATTTT. This translates into CSARSGLADTQYF.